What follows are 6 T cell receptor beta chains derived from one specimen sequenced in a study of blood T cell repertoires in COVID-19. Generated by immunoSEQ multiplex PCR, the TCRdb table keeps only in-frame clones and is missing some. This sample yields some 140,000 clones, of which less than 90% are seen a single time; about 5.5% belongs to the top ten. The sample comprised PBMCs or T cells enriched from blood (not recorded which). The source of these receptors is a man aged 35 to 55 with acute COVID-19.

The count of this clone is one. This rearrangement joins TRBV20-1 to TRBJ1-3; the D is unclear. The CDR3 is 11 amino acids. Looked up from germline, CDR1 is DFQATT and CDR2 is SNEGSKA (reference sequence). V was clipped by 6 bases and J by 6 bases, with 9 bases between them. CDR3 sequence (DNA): TGCAGTGCGGCTGAAGAAAACACCATATATTTT. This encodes CSAAEENTIYF.

CDR3 bases: TGTGCCAGCAGCTTAGAGGGACAGGCCTACGAGCAGTACTTC. As protein: CASSLEGQAYEQYF. The V and J genes are TRBV13 and TRBJ2-7; the match to TRBD1 covers 8 bases. Germline V gene lookup returns CDR1 PRHDT and CDR2 FYEKMQ (reference sequence). There are 14 residues in the CDR3. V lost 1 base to trimming and J lost 2 bases; unmatched junction nucleotides: 1.

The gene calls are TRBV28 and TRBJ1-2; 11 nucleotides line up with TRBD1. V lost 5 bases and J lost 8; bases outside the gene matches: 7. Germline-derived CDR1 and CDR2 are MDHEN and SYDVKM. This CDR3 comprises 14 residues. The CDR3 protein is CASSEDRGLFGYTF. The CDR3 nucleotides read TGTGCCAGCAGTGAGGACAGGGGGCTGTTCGGCTACACCTTC.

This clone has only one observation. The CDR3 is CASSAGPWSNQPQHF. As DNA, the CDR3 is TGTGCCAGCAGCGCGGGACCCTGGAGCAATCAGCCCCAGCATTTT. The rearrangement links TRBV5-6 to TRBJ1-5; maybe TRBD1 (5 bases). The V gene's germline CDR1 is SGHDT and CDR2 YYEEEE. There are 15 residues in the CDR3. V gave up 4 bases and J gave up 1 base, with 12 bases separating them.

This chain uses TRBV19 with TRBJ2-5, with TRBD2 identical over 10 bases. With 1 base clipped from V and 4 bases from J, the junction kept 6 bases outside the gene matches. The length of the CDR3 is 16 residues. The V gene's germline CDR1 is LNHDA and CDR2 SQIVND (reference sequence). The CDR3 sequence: CASSIASGGAGETQYF. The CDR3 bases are TGTGCCAGTAGTATAGCGAGCGGGGGGGCCGGAGAGACCCAGTACTTC.

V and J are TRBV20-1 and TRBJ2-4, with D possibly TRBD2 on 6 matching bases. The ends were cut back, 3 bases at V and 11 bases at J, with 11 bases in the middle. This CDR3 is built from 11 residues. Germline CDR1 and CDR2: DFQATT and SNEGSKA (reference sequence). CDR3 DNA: TGCAGTGCTAGGTGGGGGGACTTTCAGTACTTC. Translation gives CSARWGDFQYF.